These 6 T cell receptor beta chains were sequenced from one sample in a study of PD-L1 blockade in urothelial cancer. The table came from immunoSEQ multiplex PCR; TCRdb's copy has only in-frame clones and leaves some out. The sample records around 100,000 clones, approximately 85% being singletons. The input for sequencing was PBMCs, taken around atezolizumab (anti-PD-L1) treatment. These receptors were taken from a man aged 45 to 65 with urothelial cancer.

This clone was seen many times. V usage is TRBV7-6 and J usage is TRBJ2-2; D may be TRBD2 (5 bases). Trimming took off 2 bases at V and 6 bases at J, with 16 bases between the two ends. Looked up from germline, CDR1 is SGHVS and CDR2 is FNYEAQ. The CDR3 has 16 amino acids. CDR3 nucleotide sequence: TGTGCCAGCAGCTTATTCTGGAGGTTGAGATCCGGGGAGCTGTTTTTT. Translation: CASSLFWRLRSGELFF.

This chain joins TRBV5-6 and TRBJ2-5; possible D gene TRBD2, 5 bases. The length of the CDR3 is 14 residues. Germline lookup yields CDR1 SGHDT and CDR2 YYEEEE. The V gene lost 3 bases and the J gene lost 5 bases, with 14 bases spanning the gap. The CDR3 nucleotides read TGTGCCAGCAGCTCAATTGGGAGTCCGGAGACCCAGTACTTC. Residues: CASSSIGSPETQYF.

The sample holds one count of this clone. CDR3 nucleotides: TGTGCCAGCAGCTCGACAGGTCAGGCTTATGGCTACACCTTC. This translates into CASSSTGQAYGYTF. This sequence joins TRBV5-4 and TRBJ1-2; D might be TRBD1 (6 bases). Germline V CDR1 and CDR2: SGHNT, YYREEE (reference sequence). V lost 3 bases and J lost 5, with 14 bases in between. This CDR3 comprises 14 residues.

The chain combines TRBV28 with TRBJ2-3; TRBD2 agrees at 12 bases. With 7 bases clipped from V and 3 bases from J, the junction kept 2 bases outside the gene matches. CDR1 is MDHEN, CDR2 SYDVKM, per germline. This CDR3 is built from 14 residues. The CDR3 DNA follows: TGTGCCAGCAAACTAGCGGGAGGAACAGATACGCAGTATTTT. Residues: CASKLAGGTDTQYF.

V and J are TRBV21-1 and TRBJ2-1; the table's D call, TRBD1, was not checked against the DNA. TRBV21-1 is labeled a pseudogene. CDR3 length: 20 residues. The CDR3 region has the DNA TGTGCCAGCAGCGATCTCTCCGGGACAGATAGTACTAGCTCCTACAATGAGCAGTTCTTC. Translating gives CASSDLSGTDSTSSYNEQFF.

V usage is TRBV5-1 and J usage is TRBJ2-3, with D possibly matching TRBD2 (6 bases). Germline lookup yields CDR1 SGHRS and CDR2 YFSETQ. Deletions cut 3 bases from V and 0 bases from J, with 8 bases between. The CDR3 is made up of 14 amino acids. The CDR3 coding sequence is TGCGCCAGCAGCTCGGGACTCAGCACAGATACGCAGTATTTT. Its protein product is CASSSGLSTDTQYF.